These 29 T cell receptor beta chains share one sample of origin, sequenced in a study of early T cells in non-severe SARS-CoV-2 infection. One entry per CDR3 protein results from TCRdb running MiXCR on the 5' RACE reads. Among fewer than 70,000 distinct CDR3 sequences listed, around an eighth were seen once. The sample comprised whole blood. All receptors come from an adult who was a healthcare worker with PCR-confirmed SARS-CoV-2 infection or an uninfected control (not recorded which).

This clonotype was seen many times. DNA for the CDR3: TGTGCCAGCAGCATTGGACTAGCGGGAACGGATACGCAGTATTTT. It is translated as CASSIGLAGTDTQYF. This chain links TRBV7-3 with TRBJ2-3, with TRBD2 matching over 12 bases. J lost 6 bases, V lost 5 bases, and 6 bases had no gene match. The CDR3 loop spans 15 amino acids. From germline, CDR1 is SGHTA and CDR2 FQGTGA.

The V and J genes are TRBV9 and TRBJ2-7; no definite D call. With 4 bases removed from V and 0 bases from J, the gap between germline ends came to 23 bases. Per germline, CDR1 SGDLS and CDR2 YYNGEE. This CDR3 has 18 amino acids. The CDR3 spells CASSPQVGRKSSSYEQYF. DNA of the CDR3: TGTGCCAGCAGCCCCCAAGTCGGACGGAAGTCTAGCTCCTACGAGCAGTACTTC.

This clonotype has a handful of counts. The J gene is TRBJ2-1, the V gene TRBV20-1; 8 nucleotides line up with TRBD2. Germline lookup yields CDR1 DFQATT and CDR2 SNEGSKA (reference sequence). The ends lost 3 bases at V and 5 bases at J; junction bases unmatched: 12. The CDR3 loop spans 16 amino acids. The CDR3 DNA sequence: TGCAGTGCTAGGGAGGAGGTAGCGGGGAGCCACAATGAGCAGTTCTTC. Protein sequence: CSAREEVAGSHNEQFF.

This clonotype was detected only a few times. V is TRBV2 and J is TRBJ2-3, with a weak D call TRBD1 (5 bases). The CDR3 extends over 16 amino acids. Trimming cost V 2 bases and J 4 bases, with 16 bases left between them. CDR1 SNHLY and CDR2 FYNNEI come from the germline V gene. As DNA, the CDR3 is TGTGCCAGCAGTGAAAGGGGTGGGAAAAGCTCAGATACGCAGTATTTT. Translation: CASSERGGKSSDTQYF.

A few counts support this clonotype. The rearrangement links TRBV24-1 to TRBJ2-3; 7 bases are shared with TRBD1. J lost 9 bases, V lost 3 bases, and 8 bases had no gene match. The CDR3 length is 14 residues. Germline CDR1 KGHDR, CDR2 SFDVKD. CDR3 coding DNA: TGTGCCACCAGTGATGACAGGGTTCGAAGGACGCAGTATTTT. This translates into CATSDDRVRRTQYF.

The chain combines TRBV7-9 with TRBJ2-3, with 8 positions matching TRBD2. The V and J ends lost 3 bases and 3 bases, in that order; junction bases with no gene match: 8. This CDR3 region has 16 residues. The germline CDR1 and CDR2 sequences are SEHNR and FQNEAQ (reference sequence). The CDR3 coding sequence is TGTGCCAGCAGCTTCAGTCGACTAGCGCCTACAGATACGCAGTATTTT. It codes for CASSFSRLAPTDTQYF.

This clonotype showed up many times. This chain connects TRBV6-1 to TRBJ1-1; D remains unclear. Trimming took 4 bases from V and 5 from J, leaving 14 bases between them. The germline CDR1 and CDR2 sequences are MNHNS and SASEGT. The CDR3 has 14 residues. The CDR3 region has the DNA TGTGCCAGCAGTGCGAAGGACCAAGGAACTGAAGCTTTCTTT. Its protein product is CASSAKDQGTEAFF.

This clonotype was counted only a few times. The chain carries TRBV6-6 and TRBJ1-5; D gene uncertain. Germline CDR1 MNHNY, CDR2 SVGAGI (reference sequence). V dropped 8 bases and J dropped 1 base, with 12 bases sitting between them. This CDR3 is 14 amino acids long. Written as DNA, the CDR3 is TGTGCCAGCTACCCAACAAGGAGCAATCAGCCCCAGCATTTT. It specifies CASYPTRSNQPQHF.

The V call is TRBV25-1, the J call TRBJ2-1, with D hard to call. The CDR3 loop spans 11 amino acids. CDR1 is MGHDK and CDR2 is SYGVNS in the germline V gene. V dropped 3 bases and J dropped 3 bases, with 0 bases sitting between them. The CDR3 loop reads CASSDYNEQFF. The CDR3 nucleotides read TGTGCCAGCAGTGACTACAATGAGCAGTTCTTC.

The V call is TRBV12-3 or TRBV12-4, the J call TRBJ2-7, with D possibly TRBD1 on 6 matching bases. V lost 0 bases and J lost 6, with 9 bases in between. CDR3 length: 13 residues. The CDR3 DNA reads as TGTGCCAGCAGTTTAGCGCGAGGGGGCGAGCAGTACTTC. It codes for CASSLARGGEQYF.

This clonotype has at least ten counts. V gene TRBV29-1 combines with J gene TRBJ2-7, with no clear D. Germline CDR1 SQVTM, CDR2 ANQGSEA. This CDR3 has 13 residues. V lost 5 bases to trimming and J lost 2 bases, with 13 bases between them. The CDR3 loop is CSVSAGLTYEQYF. The CDR3 bases are TGCAGCGTTTCTGCTGGGCTTACCTACGAGCAGTACTTC.

The chain has TRBV29-1 and TRBJ1-2, with 9 positions matching TRBD1. J was trimmed by 5 bases and V by 5 bases; bases with no gene match: 3. Germline V gene sequence: CDR1 SQVTM, CDR2 ANQGSEA. The CDR3 sequence is 12 residues long. Here the CDR3 DNA reads TGCAGCGTTACAGGGGGCATTTATGGCTACACCTTC. The encoded protein is CSVTGGIYGYTF.

This chain uses TRBV28 with TRBJ2-7; D gene uncertain. This CDR3 region has 12 residues. Germline V gene lookup returns CDR1 MDHEN and CDR2 SYDVKM. V was pared by 7 bases and J by 0 bases, with 7 bases between. Here the CDR3 DNA reads TGTGCCAGCATGGCTGACTCCTACGAGCAGTACTTC. Translating gives CASMADSYEQYF. Full variable domain (outside the CDR3, taken from reference TRBV28 and TRBJ2-7): DVKVTQSSRYLVKRTGEKVFLECVQDMDHENMFWYRQDPGLGLRLIYFSYDVKMKEKGDIPEGYSVSREKKERFSLILESASTNQTSMYLCASMADSYEQYFGPGTRLTVT.

At least ten counts were recorded for this clonotype. The chain is built from TRBV2 and TRBJ2-2, with 9 bases identical to TRBD1. The V segment lost 8 bases and the J segment 4 bases; nucleotides outside the gene matches: 2. The germline gives CDR1 SNHLY, CDR2 FYNNEI. This CDR3 is 13 amino acids long. CDR3 DNA sequence: TGTGCCAGCGGACAGGGGCTCACCGGGGAGCTGTTTTTT. This encodes CASGQGLTGELFF.

The sample holds many counts of this clonotype. The chain combines TRBV11-3 with TRBJ1-6; unclear D gene. CDR1 is SGHNT and CDR2 is YENEEA in the germline V gene. The CDR3 length is 15 residues. V was cut by 2 bases and J by 7 bases, with 12 bases left in between. The CDR3 here is CASSLRPTVNSPLHF. Written as DNA, the CDR3 is TGTGCCAGCAGCTTAAGACCGACCGTGAATTCACCCCTCCACTTT.

This clonotype was picked up a small number of times. The V and J genes are TRBV29-1 and TRBJ2-5, with D possibly matching TRBD1 (6 bases). CDR3 length equals 13 residues. Looked up from germline, CDR1 is SQVTM and CDR2 is ANQGSEA. The V gene lost 6 bases and the J gene lost 3 bases, with 14 bases spanning the gap. The CDR3, as DNA: TGCAGCGTCACCACGACAGGAAAAGAGACCCAGTACTTC. Protein sequence: CSVTTTGKETQYF.

In this sample, this clonotype turned up many times. The chain links TRBV7-3 to TRBJ2-3, with 8 nucleotides matching TRBD2. The CDR3 loop spans 15 amino acids. The trim removed 6 bases at V and 3 bases at J, leaving 8 bases unmatched. Germline V gene data show CDR1 as SGHTA and CDR2 as FQGTGA. This CDR3 is CASSPSGSVTDTQYF. The CDR3 DNA reads as TGTGCCAGCAGTCCCAGCGGGAGTGTGACAGATACGCAGTATTTT.

At least ten counts were recorded for this clonotype. CDR3 residues: CASSSARDRGTDGYTF. CDR3 nucleotides: TGTGCCAGCAGCTCGGCTCGGGACAGGGGGACGGATGGCTACACCTTC. The chain uses TRBV5-5 and TRBJ1-2; the match to TRBD1 covers 11 bases. The V gene's germline CDR1 is SGHKS and CDR2 YYEKEE (reference sequence). The junction had 10 bases not matched to a gene; V was cut back by 3 bases and J by 6 bases. The CDR3 contains 16 residues.

This clonotype appeared many times. V and J are TRBV7-3 and TRBJ1-1; 7 bases align to TRBD1. CDR1 is SGHTA, CDR2 FQGTGA, per germline. This CDR3 is built from 14 residues. V shed 1 base and J 5 bases; nucleotides not matched to a gene: 4. In nucleotides, the CDR3 is TGTGCCAGCAGCTTAAAGGGGGCGCAAACTGAAGCTTTCTTT. Its protein product is CASSLKGAQTEAFF. Based on the CDR3 plus reference TRBV7-3 and TRBJ1-1, the full variable domain is GAGVSQTPSNKVTEKGKYVELRCDPISGHTALYWYRQSLGQGPEFLIYFQGTGAADDSGLPNDRFFAVRPEGSVSTLKIQRTERGDSAVYLCASSLKGAQTEAFFGQGTRLTVV.

Many counts were recorded for this clonotype. This chain uses TRBV18 with TRBJ1-1, with 7 bases lining up with TRBD1. Germline V gene data show CDR1 as KGHSH and CDR2 as LQKENI. Trimming at V came to 6 bases and at J to 5 bases, leaving 15 bases not matched to a gene. The CDR3 is 16 amino acids. CDR3 loop: CASSRDRAERGTEAFF. For the CDR3, the DNA is TGTGCCAGCTCCCGCGACAGGGCGGAGCGGGGGACTGAAGCTTTCTTT.

The gene calls are TRBV24-1 and TRBJ2-3; possible D gene TRBD2, 5 bases. The CDR3 loop spans 16 amino acids. The germline V gene has CDR1 KGHDR and CDR2 SFDVKD. V was shortened by 2 bases and J by 0 bases, with 11 bases between the two germline ends. In DNA, the CDR3 is TGTGCCACCAGTGATTGGAGCGGCCCTAGCACAGATACGCAGTATTTT. It encodes CATSDWSGPSTDTQYF.

Ten or more counts support this clonotype. The chain employs TRBV9 and TRBJ2-5, with 7 bases identical to TRBD2. The junction had 10 bases not matched to a gene; V was cut back by 2 bases and J by 3 bases. The CDR3 loop spans 16 amino acids. Germline CDR1 is SGDLS and CDR2 is YYNGEE. CDR3 bases: TGTGCCAGCAGCGTCCAAGGGGCGGGAGTGGAAGAGACCCAGTACTTC. This codes for CASSVQGAGVEETQYF.

This clonotype was counted at least ten times. This chain uses TRBV5-6 with TRBJ2-1, with 16 bases that match TRBD2. Germline CDR1 reads SGHDT; CDR2 reads YYEEEE. The CDR3 has 19 residues. The V and J ends lost 3 bases and 4 bases, in that order; junction bases with no gene match: 10. Here the CDR3 DNA reads TGTGCCAGCAGCTCCCCGGGACTAGCGGGGGGGCCAGGGTACAATGAGCAGTTCTTC. Amino acids: CASSSPGLAGGPGYNEQFF.

The rearrangement links TRBV11-2 to TRBJ1-2; 9 nucleotides match TRBD1. CDR3 size: 13 residues. V shed 5 bases and J 8 bases; nucleotides not matched to a gene: 6. The germline CDR1 and CDR2 sequences are SGHAT and FQNNGV. CDR3 amino acids: CASSLNRGHGYTF. As DNA, the CDR3 is TGTGCCAGCAGCCTGAACAGGGGGCACGGCTACACCTTC.

The chain couples TRBV7-9 to TRBJ2-5, with D hard to call. This CDR3 has 15 residues. Per germline, CDR1 SEHNR and CDR2 FQNEAQ (reference sequence). V was shortened by 1 base and J by 1 base, with 10 bases between the two germline ends. The CDR3, as DNA: TGTGCCAGCAGCTTAGTACGGCAGGTCCAAGAGACCCAGTACTTC. This sequence encodes CASSLVRQVQETQYF.

This clonotype was observed at least ten times. The genes are TRBV20-1 and TRBJ2-7; no firm D call. V gave up 4 bases and J gave up 4 bases, with 20 bases separating them. The CDR3 sequence is 15 residues long. Germline V CDR1 and CDR2: DFQATT, SNEGSKA (reference sequence). The CDR3 here is CSATARTPPRYEQYF. The CDR3 DNA is TGCAGTGCTACGGCCAGGACCCCACCCCGATACGAGCAGTACTTC.

This clonotype has at least ten counts. J is TRBJ2-3 and V is TRBV7-3; D not certain. The CDR3 covers 15 residues. Between the trimmed V and J ends, which lost 5 bases and 0 bases, there was a span of 12 bases. CDR1 and CDR2 from the germline V gene are SGHTA and FQGTGA. DNA of the CDR3: TGTGCCAGCAGCCGTAGTCCAGAGAGCACAGATACGCAGTATTTT. Its translation is CASSRSPESTDTQYF.

The J gene is TRBJ1-6, the V gene TRBV9, with 8 bases that match TRBD1. The CDR3 length is 16 residues. The germline V gene has CDR1 SGDLS and CDR2 YYNGEE. The junction had 8 bases not matched to a gene; V was cut back by 0 bases and J by 9 bases. The DNA of the CDR3 is TGTGCCAGCAGCGTAGGGCGGCACAGGGGGTCTTCACCCCTCCACTTT. Protein product: CASSVGRHRGSSPLHF.

V is TRBV29-1 and J is TRBJ2-5; D is undetermined. Trimming removed 4 bases at V and 2 bases at J, with 8 bases between. The CDR3 has 12 residues. Looked up from germline, CDR1 is SQVTM and CDR2 is ANQGSEA. The CDR3 region has the DNA TGCAGCGTTGGACTGGGGCAAGAGACCCAGTACTTC. As protein: CSVGLGQETQYF. The whole variable domain, remainder taken from reference TRBV29-1 and TRBJ2-5, is SAVISQKPSRDICQRGTSLTIQCQVDSQVTMMFWYRQQPGQSLTLIATANQGSEATYESGFVIDKFPISRPNLTFSTLTVSNMSPEDSSIYLCSVGLGQETQYFGPGTRLLVL.